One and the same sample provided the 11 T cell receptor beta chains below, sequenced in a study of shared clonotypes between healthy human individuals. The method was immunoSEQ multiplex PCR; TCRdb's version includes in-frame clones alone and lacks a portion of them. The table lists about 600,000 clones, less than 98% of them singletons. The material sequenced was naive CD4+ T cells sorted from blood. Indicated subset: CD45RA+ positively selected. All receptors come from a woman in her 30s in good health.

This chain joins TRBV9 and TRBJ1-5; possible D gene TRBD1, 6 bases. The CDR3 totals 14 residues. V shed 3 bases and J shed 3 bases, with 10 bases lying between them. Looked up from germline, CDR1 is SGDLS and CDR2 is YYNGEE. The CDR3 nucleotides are TGTGCCAGCAGCGCCGGGACATTCAATCAGCCCCAGCATTTT. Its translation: CASSAGTFNQPQHF.

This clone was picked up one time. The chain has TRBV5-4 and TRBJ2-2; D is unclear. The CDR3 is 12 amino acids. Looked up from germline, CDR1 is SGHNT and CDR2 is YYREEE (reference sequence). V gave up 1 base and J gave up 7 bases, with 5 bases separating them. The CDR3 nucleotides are TGTGCCAGCAGCTTGCCGGACGGGGAGCTGTTTTTT. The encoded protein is CASSLPDGELFF. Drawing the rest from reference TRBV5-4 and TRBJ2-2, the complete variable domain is ETGVTQSPTHLIKTRGQQVTLRCSSQSGHNTVSWYQQALGQGPQFIFQYYREEENGRGNFPPRFSGLQFPNYSSELNVNALELDDSALYLCASSLPDGELFFGEGSRLTVL.

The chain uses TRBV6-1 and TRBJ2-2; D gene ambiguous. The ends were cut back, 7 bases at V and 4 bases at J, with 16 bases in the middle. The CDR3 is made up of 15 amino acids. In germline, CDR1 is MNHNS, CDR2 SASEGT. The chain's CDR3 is CASTQSLWGTGELFF. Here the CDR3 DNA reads TGTGCCAGCACCCAGTCCCTTTGGGGCACCGGGGAGCTGTTTTTT.

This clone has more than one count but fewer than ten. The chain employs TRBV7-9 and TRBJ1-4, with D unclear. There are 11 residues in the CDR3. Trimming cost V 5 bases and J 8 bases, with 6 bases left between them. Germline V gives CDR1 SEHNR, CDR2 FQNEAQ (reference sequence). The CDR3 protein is CASSPGEKLFF. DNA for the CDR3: TGTGCCAGCAGCCCAGGAGAAAAACTGTTTTTT.

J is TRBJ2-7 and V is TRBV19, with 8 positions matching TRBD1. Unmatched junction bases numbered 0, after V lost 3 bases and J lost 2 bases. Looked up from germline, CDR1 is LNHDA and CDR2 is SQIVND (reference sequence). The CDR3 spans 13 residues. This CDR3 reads CASSMGQAYEQYF. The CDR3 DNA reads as TGTGCCAGTAGTATGGGACAGGCCTACGAGCAGTACTTC.

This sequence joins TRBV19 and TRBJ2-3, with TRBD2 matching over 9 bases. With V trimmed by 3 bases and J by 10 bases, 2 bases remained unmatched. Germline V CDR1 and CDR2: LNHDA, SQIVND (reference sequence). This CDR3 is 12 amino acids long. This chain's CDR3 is CASSISGRSQYF. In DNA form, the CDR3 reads TGTGCCAGTAGTATTAGCGGGAGATCGCAGTATTTT.

The CDR3 nucleotides read TGTGCCAGCAGCGCCGGACAGGGCCGCAGAGCTTTCTTT. Protein product: CASSAGQGRRAFF. The V gene is TRBV7-9, the J gene TRBJ1-1; TRBD1 matches at 8 bases. CDR3 length: 13 amino acids. The junction had 9 bases not matched to a gene; V was cut back by 5 bases and J by 10 bases. The germline CDR1 and CDR2 sequences are SEHNR and FQNEAQ (reference sequence).

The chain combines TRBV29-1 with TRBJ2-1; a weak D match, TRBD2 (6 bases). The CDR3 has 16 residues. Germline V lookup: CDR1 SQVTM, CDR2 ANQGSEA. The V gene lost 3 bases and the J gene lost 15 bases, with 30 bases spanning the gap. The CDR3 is CSVDYLGPGTARSRFF. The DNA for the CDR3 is TGCAGCGTTGACTATCTGGGGCCTGGGACTGCGCGGTCGCGGTTCTTC.

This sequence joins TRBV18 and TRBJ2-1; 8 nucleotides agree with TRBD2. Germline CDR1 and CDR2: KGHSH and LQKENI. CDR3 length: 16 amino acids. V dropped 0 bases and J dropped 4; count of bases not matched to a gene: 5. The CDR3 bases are TGTGCCAGCTCACCACCGTCTAGCGGGCAATACAATGAGCAGTTCTTC. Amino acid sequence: CASSPPSSGQYNEQFF. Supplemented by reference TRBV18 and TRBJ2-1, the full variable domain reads NAGVMQNPRHLVRRRGQEARLRCSPMKGHSHVYWYRQLPEEGLKFMVYLQKENIIDESGMPKERFSAEFPKEGPSILRIQQVVRGDSAAYFCASSPPSSGQYNEQFFGPGTRLTVL.

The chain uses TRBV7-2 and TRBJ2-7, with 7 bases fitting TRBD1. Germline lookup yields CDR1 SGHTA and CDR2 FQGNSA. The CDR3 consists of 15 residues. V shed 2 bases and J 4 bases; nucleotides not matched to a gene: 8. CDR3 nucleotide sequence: TGTGCCAGCAGCTTATCGACAGGGAAGGAGTACGAGCAGTACTTC. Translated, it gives CASSLSTGKEYEQYF. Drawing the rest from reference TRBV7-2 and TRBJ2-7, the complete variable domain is GAGVSQSPSNKVTEKGKDVELRCDPISGHTALYWYRQSLGQGLEFLIYFQGNSAPDKSGLPSDRFSAERTGGSVSTLTIQRTQQEDSAVYLCASSLSTGKEYEQYFGPGTRLTVT.

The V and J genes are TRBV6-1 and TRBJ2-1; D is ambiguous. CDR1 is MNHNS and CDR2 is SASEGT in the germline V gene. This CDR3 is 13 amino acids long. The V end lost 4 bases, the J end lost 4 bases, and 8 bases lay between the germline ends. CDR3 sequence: CASSAGSYNEQFF. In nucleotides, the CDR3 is TGTGCCAGCAGTGCCGGTAGTTACAATGAGCAGTTCTTC.